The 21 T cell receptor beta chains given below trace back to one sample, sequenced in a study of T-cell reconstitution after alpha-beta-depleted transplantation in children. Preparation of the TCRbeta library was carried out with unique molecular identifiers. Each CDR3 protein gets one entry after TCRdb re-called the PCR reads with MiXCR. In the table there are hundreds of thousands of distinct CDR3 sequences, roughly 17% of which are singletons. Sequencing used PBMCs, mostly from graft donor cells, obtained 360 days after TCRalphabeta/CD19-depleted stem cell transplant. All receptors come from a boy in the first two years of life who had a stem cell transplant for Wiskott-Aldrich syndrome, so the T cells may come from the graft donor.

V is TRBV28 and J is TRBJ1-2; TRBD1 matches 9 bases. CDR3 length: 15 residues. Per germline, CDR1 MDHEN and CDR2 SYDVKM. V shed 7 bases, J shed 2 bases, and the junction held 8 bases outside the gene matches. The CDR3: CASTRDRDENYGYTF. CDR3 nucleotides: TGTGCCAGCACCCGGGACAGGGACGAGAACTATGGCTACACCTTC.

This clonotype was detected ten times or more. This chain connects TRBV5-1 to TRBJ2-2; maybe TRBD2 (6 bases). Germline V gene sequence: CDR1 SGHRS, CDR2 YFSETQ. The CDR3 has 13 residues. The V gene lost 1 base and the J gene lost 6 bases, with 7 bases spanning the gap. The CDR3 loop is CASSLTGAGELFF. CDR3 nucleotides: TGCGCCAGCAGCTTGACGGGGGCCGGGGAGCTGTTTTTT.

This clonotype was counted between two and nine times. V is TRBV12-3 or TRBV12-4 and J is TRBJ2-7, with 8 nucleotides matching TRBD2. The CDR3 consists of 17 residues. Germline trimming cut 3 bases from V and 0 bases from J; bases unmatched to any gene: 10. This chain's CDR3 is CASSFGERGLLSYEQYF. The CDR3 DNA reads TGTGCCAGCAGTTTTGGGGAGCGGGGGTTACTCTCCTACGAGCAGTACTTC.

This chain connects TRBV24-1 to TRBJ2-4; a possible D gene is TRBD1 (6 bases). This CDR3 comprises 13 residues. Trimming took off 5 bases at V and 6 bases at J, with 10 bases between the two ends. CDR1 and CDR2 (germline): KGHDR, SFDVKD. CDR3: CATSGQDPNIQYF. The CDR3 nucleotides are TGTGCCACCAGTGGACAGGACCCAAACATTCAGTACTTC.

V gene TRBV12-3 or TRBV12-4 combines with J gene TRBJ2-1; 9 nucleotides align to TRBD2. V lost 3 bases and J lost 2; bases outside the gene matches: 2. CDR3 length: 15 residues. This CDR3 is CASSLSGGTYNEQFF. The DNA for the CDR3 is TGTGCCAGCAGTTTGAGCGGGGGGACCTACAATGAGCAGTTCTTC.

The CDR3 is CATSRGGNSDTQYF. For the CDR3, the DNA is TGTGCCACCAGCAGGGGGGGGAACTCAGATACGCAGTATTTT. The chain has TRBV15 and TRBJ2-3, with TRBD2 identical over 7 bases. Trimming cost V 3 bases and J 4 bases; bases outside gene matches: 4. CDR1 LNHNV and CDR2 YYDKDF come from the germline V gene (reference sequence). The CDR3 is made up of 14 amino acids.

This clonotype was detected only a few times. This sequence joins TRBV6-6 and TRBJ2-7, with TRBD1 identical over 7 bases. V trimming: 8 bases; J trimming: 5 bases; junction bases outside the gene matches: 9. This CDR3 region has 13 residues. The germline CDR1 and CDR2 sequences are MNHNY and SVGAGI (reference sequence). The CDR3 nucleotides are TGTGCCAGCGCAGACAGGGTAACCCACGAGCAGTACTTC. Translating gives CASADRVTHEQYF.

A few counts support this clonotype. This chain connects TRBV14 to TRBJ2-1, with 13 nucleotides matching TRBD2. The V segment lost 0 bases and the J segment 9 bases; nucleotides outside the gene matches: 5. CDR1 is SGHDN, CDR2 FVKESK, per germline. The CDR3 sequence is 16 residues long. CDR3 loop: CASSQERLAGGGEQFF. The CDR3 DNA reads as TGTGCCAGCAGCCAAGAAAGACTAGCGGGGGGCGGTGAGCAGTTCTTC.

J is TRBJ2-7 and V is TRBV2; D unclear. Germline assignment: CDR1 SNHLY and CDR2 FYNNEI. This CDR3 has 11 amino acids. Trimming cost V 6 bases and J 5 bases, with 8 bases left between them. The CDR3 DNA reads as TGTGCCAGCAGGGATGGACACGAGCAGTACTTC. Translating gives CASRDGHEQYF.

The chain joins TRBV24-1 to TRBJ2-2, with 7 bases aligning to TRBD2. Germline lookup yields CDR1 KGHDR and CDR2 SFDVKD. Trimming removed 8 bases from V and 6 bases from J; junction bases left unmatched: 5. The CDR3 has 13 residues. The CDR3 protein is CATKGRGAGELFF. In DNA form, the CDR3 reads TGTGCCACCAAAGGGAGGGGAGCCGGGGAGCTGTTTTTT.

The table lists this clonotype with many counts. CDR3 nucleotides: TGCGCCAGCAGCTTGCAAGCCGGGGAGCTGTTTTTT. This sequence encodes CASSLQAGELFF. The chain recombines TRBV5-1 with TRBJ2-2; D ambiguous. The V gene lost 1 base and the J gene lost 6 bases, with 4 bases spanning the gap. CDR3 length: 12 amino acids. Germline CDR1 and CDR2: SGHRS and YFSETQ.

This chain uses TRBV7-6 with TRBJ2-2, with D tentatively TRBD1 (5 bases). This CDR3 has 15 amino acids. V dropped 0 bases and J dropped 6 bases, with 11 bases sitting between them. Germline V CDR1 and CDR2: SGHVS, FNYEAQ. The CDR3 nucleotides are TGTGCCAGCAGCTTAGCAGACAGCCCTGCCGGGGAGCTGTTTTTT. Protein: CASSLADSPAGELFF. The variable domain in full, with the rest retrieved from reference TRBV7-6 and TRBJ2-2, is GAGVSQSPRYKVTKRGQDVALRCDPISGHVSLYWYRQALGQGPEFLTYFNYEAQQDKSGLPNDRFSAERPEGSISTLTIQRTEQRDSAMYRCASSLADSPAGELFFGEGSRLTVL.

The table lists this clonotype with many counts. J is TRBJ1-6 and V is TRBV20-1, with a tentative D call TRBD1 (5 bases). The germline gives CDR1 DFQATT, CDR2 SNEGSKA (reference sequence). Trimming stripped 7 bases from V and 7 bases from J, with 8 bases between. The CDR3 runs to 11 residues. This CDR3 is CSGGLNSPLHF. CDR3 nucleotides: TGCAGTGGGGGCTTAAATTCACCCCTCCACTTT.

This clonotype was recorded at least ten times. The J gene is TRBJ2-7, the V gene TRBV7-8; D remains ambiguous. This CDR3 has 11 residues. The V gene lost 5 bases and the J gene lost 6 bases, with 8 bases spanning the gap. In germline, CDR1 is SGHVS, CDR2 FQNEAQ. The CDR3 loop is CASSLEREQYF. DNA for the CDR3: TGTGCCAGCAGCCTTGAGCGCGAGCAGTACTTC.

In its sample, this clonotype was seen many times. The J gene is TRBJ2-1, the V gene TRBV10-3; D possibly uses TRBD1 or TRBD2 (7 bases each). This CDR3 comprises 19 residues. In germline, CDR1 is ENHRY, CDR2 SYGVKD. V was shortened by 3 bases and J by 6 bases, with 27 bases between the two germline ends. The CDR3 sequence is CAISDTGVPGGSRLNEQFF. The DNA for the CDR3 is TGTGCCATCAGTGACACAGGGGTCCCCGGGGGGTCACGGCTCAATGAGCAGTTCTTC.

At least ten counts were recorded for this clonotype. For the CDR3, the DNA is TGTGCCAGCAGTTTATCTAGCGGGAATTACAATGAGCAGTTCTTC. The encoded protein is CASSLSSGNYNEQFF. The chain joins TRBV27 to TRBJ2-1; 8 nucleotides match TRBD2. With V trimmed by 0 bases and J by 4 bases, 2 bases remained unmatched. The CDR3 consists of 15 residues. The germline CDR1 and CDR2 sequences are MNHEY and SMNVEV (reference sequence).

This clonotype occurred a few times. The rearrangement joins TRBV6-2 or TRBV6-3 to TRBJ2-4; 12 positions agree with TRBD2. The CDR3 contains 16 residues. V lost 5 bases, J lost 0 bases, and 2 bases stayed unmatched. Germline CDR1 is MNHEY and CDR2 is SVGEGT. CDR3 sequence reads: CASSQTSGRAKNIQYF. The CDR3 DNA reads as TGTGCCAGCAGTCAGACTAGCGGGAGAGCCAAAAACATTCAGTACTTC.

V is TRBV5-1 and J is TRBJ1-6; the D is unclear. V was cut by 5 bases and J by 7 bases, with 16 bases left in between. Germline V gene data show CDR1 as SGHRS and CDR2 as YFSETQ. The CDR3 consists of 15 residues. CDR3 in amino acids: CASRGPQIENSPLHF. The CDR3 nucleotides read TGCGCCAGCAGGGGCCCCCAGATTGAAAATTCACCCCTCCACTTT.

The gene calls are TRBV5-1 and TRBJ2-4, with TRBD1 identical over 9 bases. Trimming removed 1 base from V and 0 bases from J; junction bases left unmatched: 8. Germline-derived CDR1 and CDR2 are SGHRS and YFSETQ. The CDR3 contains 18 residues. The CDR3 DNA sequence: TGCGCCAGCAGCTTGCGCCCCCCGGGACAGGGAGCCAAAAACATTCAGTACTTC. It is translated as CASSLRPPGQGAKNIQYF.

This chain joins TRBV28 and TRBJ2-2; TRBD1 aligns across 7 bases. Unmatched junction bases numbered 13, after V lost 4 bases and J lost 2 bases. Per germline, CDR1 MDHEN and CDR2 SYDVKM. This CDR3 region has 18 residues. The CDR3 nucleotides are TGTGCCAGCAGTTCACCAGGTTTAGGGACAGCCAACACCGGGGAGCTGTTTTTT. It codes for CASSSPGLGTANTGELFF.

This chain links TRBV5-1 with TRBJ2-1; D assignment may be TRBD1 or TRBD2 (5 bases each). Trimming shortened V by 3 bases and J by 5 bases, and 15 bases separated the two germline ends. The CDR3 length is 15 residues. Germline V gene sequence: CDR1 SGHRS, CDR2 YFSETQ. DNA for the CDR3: TGCGCCAGCAGCTCCTCGAGGGGCGAGGACAATGAGCAGTTCTTC. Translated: CASSSSRGEDNEQFF.